A single sample gave rise to the 28 T cell receptor beta chains below, sequenced in a study of T-cell memory formation after mild COVID-19. In TCRdb, the 5' RACE reads were re-called with MiXCR into one record per CDR3 protein. This sample has roughly 80,000 distinct CDR3 sequences, with 20% to 30% found just once. Sample: PBMCs or a T cell subset sorted from them (not recorded which). These receptors were obtained from a man in his late teens or twenties who had mild COVID-19 (a few samples of this study predate the infection). Cell type and time point are not known.

V usage is TRBV13 and J usage is TRBJ1-1, with D perhaps matching TRBD1 (5 bases). CDR3 size: 13 residues. With 5 bases removed from V and 5 bases from J, the gap between germline ends came to 12 bases. Germline loops: CDR1 PRHDT, CDR2 FYEKMQ (reference sequence). CDR3 bases: TGTGCCAGCAGCAATGGTGGGGGTACTGAAGCTTTCTTT. This codes for CASSNGGGTEAFF.

This clonotype was seen more than once but under ten times. The gene calls are TRBV7-2 and TRBJ1-2, with unresolved D. The CDR3 consists of 13 residues. Trimming shortened V by 1 base and J by 4 bases, and 7 bases separated the two germline ends. Looked up from germline, CDR1 is SGHTA and CDR2 is FQGNSA. The CDR3 DNA follows: TGTGCCAGCAGCTTAGGATGGACCTATGGCTACACCTTC. Translation: CASSLGWTYGYTF.

This clonotype was found a few times. V and J are TRBV9 and TRBJ2-2, with 11 positions matching TRBD2. Germline CDR1 is SGDLS and CDR2 is YYNGEE. The CDR3 runs to 16 residues. V dropped 2 bases and J dropped 6; count of bases not matched to a gene: 6. The CDR3 loop is CASSVSGGADSGELFF. The CDR3 region has the DNA TGTGCCAGCAGCGTTAGCGGGGGGGCCGATTCCGGGGAGCTGTTTTTT.

This clonotype has only a few counts. V and J are TRBV5-1 and TRBJ1-3, with D possibly matching TRBD1 (5 bases). CDR1 is SGHRS and CDR2 is YFSETQ in the germline V gene. The germline V and J ends were trimmed by 1 base and 1 base, with 12 bases remaining between them. The CDR3 loop spans 16 amino acids. DNA of the CDR3: TGCGCCAGCAGCTTGCGGGGGTTCGATTCTGGAAACACCATATATTTT. Its translation is CASSLRGFDSGNTIYF.

This clonotype was recorded many times. This chain uses TRBV27 with TRBJ1-5; D is undetermined. The CDR3 has 14 amino acids. CDR1 is MNHEY, CDR2 SMNVEV, per germline (reference sequence). Trimming pared 1 base from V and 6 bases from J, leaving 10 bases between. The CDR3 region has the DNA TGTGCCAGCAGTTTATGGTACAGTCGTCAGCCCCAGCATTTT. Translated: CASSLWYSRQPQHF.

This clonotype was detected a few times. The chain joins TRBV7-2 to TRBJ1-2, with no clear D. V was trimmed by 8 bases and J by 4 bases, leaving 14 bases between them. Germline V lookup: CDR1 SGHTA, CDR2 FQGNSA. The CDR3 extends over 13 amino acids. Here the CDR3 reads CASLGELGYGYTF. In DNA form, the CDR3 reads TGTGCCAGCCTCGGGGAACTAGGCTATGGCTACACCTTC.

The chain recombines TRBV29-1 with TRBJ1-1; maybe TRBD1 (5 bases). Per germline, CDR1 SQVTM and CDR2 ANQGSEA. CDR3 length: 14 residues. V was shortened by 6 bases and J by 5 bases, with 19 bases between the two germline ends. CDR3 amino acids: CSVILGQGRTEAFF. For the CDR3, the DNA is TGCAGCGTCATCCTTGGGCAGGGACGGACTGAAGCTTTCTTT.

The V gene is TRBV7-9, the J gene TRBJ1-2, with D maybe TRBD1 (6 bases). CDR1 SEHNR and CDR2 FQNEAQ come from the germline V gene (reference sequence). The CDR3 sequence is 14 residues long. Trimming removed 4 bases from V and 8 bases from J, with 17 bases in between. CDR3 bases: TGTGCCAGCAGCTCAAGGGCGGGGGGCTACGGCTACACCTTC. Translation gives CASSSRAGGYGYTF.

The rearrangement uses TRBV11-2 and TRBJ2-7; the D is unclear. The CDR3 consists of 15 residues. The V gene lost 5 bases and the J gene lost 4 bases, with 18 bases spanning the gap. The germline CDR1 and CDR2 sequences are SGHAT and FQNNGV. The chain's CDR3 is CASSNPREPLYEQYF. The CDR3, as DNA: TGTGCCAGCAGCAACCCGAGAGAACCGCTGTACGAGCAGTACTTC.

This clonotype was seen a handful of times. This chain connects TRBV12-3 or TRBV12-4 to TRBJ2-2, with D unresolved. This CDR3 region has 13 residues. The ends were cut back, 5 bases at V and 4 bases at J, with 8 bases in the middle. In DNA, the CDR3 is TGTGCCAGCAGTCCCCTTCTCACCGGGGAGCTGTTTTTT. It codes for CASSPLLTGELFF.

This clonotype came up a few times. This chain links TRBV7-2 with TRBJ2-3; TRBD2 matches 12 bases. This CDR3 has 15 residues. V lost 4 bases, J lost 3 bases, and 2 bases stayed unmatched. From germline, CDR1 is SGHTA and CDR2 FQGNSA. The CDR3 sequence is CASSSSGGETDTQYF. As DNA, the CDR3 is TGTGCCAGCAGCTCTAGCGGGGGGGAGACAGATACGCAGTATTTT.

V usage is TRBV4-1 and J usage is TRBJ1-2, with D possibly matching TRBD1 (5 bases). Looked up from germline, CDR1 is MGHRA and CDR2 is YSYEKL. Trimming cost V 1 base and J 2 bases, with 11 bases left between them. This CDR3 has 15 residues. The DNA of the CDR3 is TGCGCCAGCAGCCAAGTTCCGGGGCTAAACTATGGCTACACCTTC. This sequence encodes CASSQVPGLNYGYTF.

This rearrangement joins TRBV7-9 to TRBJ2-2; the D is unclear. CDR3 size: 12 residues. Trimming pared 8 bases from V and 5 bases from J, leaving 9 bases between. Germline lookup yields CDR1 SEHNR and CDR2 FQNEAQ (reference sequence). DNA of the CDR3: TGTGCCAGCGGTGGGCAGACCGGGGAGCTGTTTTTT. Residues: CASGGQTGELFF.

The sample holds one count of this clonotype. The CDR3 DNA sequence: TGTGCCAGCAGGCCGGCCGGGACAGGGGCATACAATGAGCAGTTCTTC. It yields the protein CASRPAGTGAYNEQFF. The V and J genes are TRBV6-5 and TRBJ2-1, with 10 bases fitting TRBD1. This CDR3 is 16 amino acids long. The V gene end was trimmed by 6 bases and the J gene end by 4 bases; junction bases not matched to a gene: 9. Germline V gene lookup returns CDR1 MNHEY and CDR2 SVGAGI.

The chain employs TRBV2 and TRBJ1-2; D possibly corresponds to TRBD1 (6 bases). V was trimmed by 3 bases and J by 4 bases, leaving 12 bases between them. The germline CDR1 and CDR2 sequences are SNHLY and FYNNEI. This CDR3 contains 14 residues. CDR3 loop: CASSEEQGGYGYTF. The CDR3, as DNA: TGTGCCAGCAGTGAGGAACAGGGAGGCTATGGCTACACCTTC.

The chain is built from TRBV7-2 and TRBJ2-5; D is undetermined. CDR1 SGHTA and CDR2 FQGNSA come from the germline V gene. CDR3 length: 15 residues. V was shortened by 2 bases and J by 0 bases, with 10 bases between the two germline ends. CDR3 bases: TGTGCCAGCAGCTTATTTCACGGATACCAAGAGACCCAGTACTTC. It yields the protein CASSLFHGYQETQYF. The full variable domain, completed using reference TRBV7-2 and TRBJ2-5, is GAGVSQSPSNKVTEKGKDVELRCDPISGHTALYWYRQSLGQGLEFLIYFQGNSAPDKSGLPSDRFSAERTGGSVSTLTIQRTQQEDSAVYLCASSLFHGYQETQYFGPGTRLLVL.

The rearrangement uses TRBV4-3 and TRBJ2-1; D not certain. Per germline, CDR1 LGHNA and CDR2 YSLEER. The V gene lost 0 bases and the J gene lost 9 bases, with 9 bases spanning the gap. This CDR3 has 13 residues. The CDR3 sequence is CASSQDRSSEQFF. DNA for the CDR3: TGCGCCAGCAGCCAAGATCGTTCTAGTGAGCAGTTCTTC.

The chain is built from TRBV6-5 and TRBJ2-1, with D perhaps matching TRBD2 (6 bases). Germline V lookup: CDR1 MNHEY, CDR2 SVGAGI. The CDR3 has 13 amino acids. V lost 4 bases, J lost 9 bases, and 13 bases lay in between. The CDR3 spells CASSSGVFGEQFF. CDR3 sequence (DNA): TGTGCCAGCAGTTCGGGGGTATTCGGTGAGCAGTTCTTC.

The rearrangement uses TRBV7-9 and TRBJ1-4; D possibly corresponds to TRBD1 (6 bases). Germline V lookup: CDR1 SEHNR, CDR2 FQNEAQ (reference sequence). Trimming removed 5 bases from V and 8 bases from J, with 18 bases in between. CDR3 length: 15 amino acids. CDR3 nucleotides: TGTGCCAGCAGCGCGGAGGACAGCTCGGTGGAAAAACTGTTTTTT. Translating gives CASSAEDSSVEKLFF.

The chain uses TRBV7-2 and TRBJ1-5; 8 nucleotides align to TRBD1. This CDR3 has 15 residues. CDR1 is SGHTA, CDR2 FQGNSA, per germline. The V gene end was trimmed by 5 bases and the J gene end by 6 bases; junction bases not matched to a gene: 9. CDR3 bases: TGTGCCAGCAGCCGTACAGGGGGGCCGAGTCAGCCCCAGCATTTT. This codes for CASSRTGGPSQPQHF. Full variable domain (rest looked up from reference TRBV7-2 and TRBJ1-5): GAGVSQSPSNKVTEKGKDVELRCDPISGHTALYWYRQSLGQGLEFLIYFQGNSAPDKSGLPSDRFSAERTGGSVSTLTIQRTQQEDSAVYLCASSRTGGPSQPQHFGDGTRLSIL.

The chain employs TRBV7-3 and TRBJ2-3, with D unclear. The CDR3 length is 14 residues. V lost 1 base, J lost 9 bases, and 14 bases lay in between. The germline CDR1 and CDR2 sequences are SGHTA and FQGTGA. CDR3: CASSLIPDGRTQYF. The CDR3 DNA sequence: TGTGCCAGCAGCTTAATTCCAGATGGACGGACGCAGTATTTT.

This rearrangement joins TRBV6-1 to TRBJ2-3, with TRBD2 identical over 12 bases. With V trimmed by 3 bases and J by 6 bases, 7 bases remained unmatched. The CDR3 is 16 amino acids. Germline V lookup: CDR1 MNHNS, CDR2 SASEGT. CDR3 DNA: TGTGCCAGCAGTGAGACTAGCGGGGGCGGTGGGGATACGCAGTATTTT. Its translation: CASSETSGGGGDTQYF.

The sample holds a few counts of this clonotype. This chain joins TRBV20-1 and TRBJ1-2; 8 bases fit TRBD1. The CDR3 totals 15 residues. V was pared by 4 bases and J by 5 bases, with 12 bases of the junction left unmatched. The germline V gene encodes CDR1 DFQATT and CDR2 SNEGSKA (reference sequence). As DNA, the CDR3 is TGCAGTGCTATATCCCCGGGACAGGCGAAGTATGGCTACACCTTC. Protein product: CSAISPGQAKYGYTF.

This chain connects TRBV2 to TRBJ2-7; a weak D match, TRBD1 (6 bases). The germline gives CDR1 SNHLY, CDR2 FYNNEI. V lost 6 bases and J lost 4, with 16 bases in between. The CDR3 runs to 14 residues. This chain's CDR3 is CASSAWTVRYEQYV. CDR3 coding DNA: TGTGCCAGCAGCGCCTGGACAGTCCGTTACGAGCAGTACGTC.

This clonotype was counted only a few times. The chain recombines TRBV6-5 with TRBJ1-2; no firm D call. V was trimmed by 3 bases and J by 6 bases, leaving 14 bases between them. The CDR3 extends over 14 amino acids. Germline V gene sequence: CDR1 MNHEY, CDR2 SVGAGI. The CDR3 protein is CASSYGGLMDGYTF. The CDR3 coding sequence is TGTGCCAGCAGTTATGGCGGGCTGATGGATGGCTACACCTTC.

This clonotype has ten or more counts. V and J are TRBV7-9 and TRBJ2-1; 9 bases are shared with TRBD1. Losses at the gene ends were 5 bases for V and 7 bases for J; bases not matched to a gene: 9. CDR1 and CDR2 from the germline V gene are SEHNR and FQNEAQ (reference sequence). This CDR3 region has 15 residues. The CDR3 sequence: CASSPGGTGPNEQFF. In nucleotides, the CDR3 is TGTGCCAGCAGCCCAGGGGGGACAGGGCCAAATGAGCAGTTCTTC. Full variable domain (remainder filled in from reference TRBV7-9 and TRBJ2-1): DTGVSQNPRHKITKRGQNVTFRCDPISEHNRLYWYRQTLGQGPEFLTYFQNEAQLEKSRLLSDRFSAERPKGSFSTLEIQRTEQGDSAMYLCASSPGGTGPNEQFFGPGTRLTVL.

The J gene is TRBJ2-1, the V gene TRBV6-2 or TRBV6-3, with 11 bases matching TRBD2. V lost 0 bases, J lost 5 bases, and 3 bases stayed unmatched. CDR1 is MNHEY and CDR2 is SVGEGT in the germline V gene. There are 16 residues in the CDR3. CDR3 nucleotide sequence: TGTGCCAGCAGTTACTCGAGACTAGCGGGGAACAATGAGCAGTTCTTC. Residues: CASSYSRLAGNNEQFF.

The V call is TRBV29-1, the J call TRBJ2-5; 8 nucleotides match TRBD1. V shed 5 bases and J 5 bases; nucleotides not matched to a gene: 4. CDR1 and CDR2 (germline): SQVTM, ANQGSEA. The CDR3 has 12 residues. CDR3 DNA sequence: TGCAGCGTTCGGACAGGGACGGAGACCCAGTACTTC. This translates into CSVRTGTETQYF.